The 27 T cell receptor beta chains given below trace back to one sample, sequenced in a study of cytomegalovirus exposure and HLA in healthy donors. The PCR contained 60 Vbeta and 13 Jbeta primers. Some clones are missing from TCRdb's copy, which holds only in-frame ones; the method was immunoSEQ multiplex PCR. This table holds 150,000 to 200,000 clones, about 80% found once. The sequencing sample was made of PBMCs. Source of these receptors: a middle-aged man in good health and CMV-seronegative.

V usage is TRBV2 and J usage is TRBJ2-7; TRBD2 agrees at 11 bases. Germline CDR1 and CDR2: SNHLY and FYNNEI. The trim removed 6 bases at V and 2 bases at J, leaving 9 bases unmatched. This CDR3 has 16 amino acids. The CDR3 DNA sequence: TGTGCCAGCAGCGCATCGGGACTAGCGGTTACCTACGAGCAGTACTTC. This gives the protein CASSASGLAVTYEQYF.

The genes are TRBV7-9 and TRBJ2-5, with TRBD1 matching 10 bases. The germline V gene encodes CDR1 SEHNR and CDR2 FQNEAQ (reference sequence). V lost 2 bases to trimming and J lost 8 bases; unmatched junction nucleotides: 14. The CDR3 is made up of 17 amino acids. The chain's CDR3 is CASSLSGTGVTLKTQYF. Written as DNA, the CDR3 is TGTGCCAGCAGCTTATCCGGGACAGGGGTTACCTTAAAAACCCAGTACTTC.

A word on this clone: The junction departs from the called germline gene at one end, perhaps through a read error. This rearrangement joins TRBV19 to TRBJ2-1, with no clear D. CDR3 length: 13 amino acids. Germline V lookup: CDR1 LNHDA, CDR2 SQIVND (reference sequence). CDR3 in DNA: TGTGCCAGTAGTATAAACTCCTTCAATGAGCAGTTCTTC. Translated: CASSINSFNEQFF.

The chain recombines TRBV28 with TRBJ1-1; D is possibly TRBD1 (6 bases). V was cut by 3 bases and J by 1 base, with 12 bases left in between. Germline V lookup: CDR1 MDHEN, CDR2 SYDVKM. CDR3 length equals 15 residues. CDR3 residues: CASSFLGQTNTEAFF. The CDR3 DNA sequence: TGTGCCAGCAGTTTTTTGGGACAAACGAACACTGAAGCTTTCTTT.

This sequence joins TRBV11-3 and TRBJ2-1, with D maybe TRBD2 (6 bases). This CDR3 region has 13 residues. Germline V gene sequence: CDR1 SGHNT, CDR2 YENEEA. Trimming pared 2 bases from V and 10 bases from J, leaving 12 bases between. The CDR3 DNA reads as TGTGCCAGCAGCTTATCCCCGGGACTCGAGCAGTTCTTC. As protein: CASSLSPGLEQFF.

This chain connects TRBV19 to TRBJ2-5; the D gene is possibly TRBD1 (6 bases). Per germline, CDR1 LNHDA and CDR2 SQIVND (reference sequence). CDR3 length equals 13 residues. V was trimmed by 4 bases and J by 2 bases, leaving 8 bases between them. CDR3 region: CASSSDRQETQYF. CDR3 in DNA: TGTGCCAGTAGTAGTGACAGGCAAGAGACCCAGTACTTC.

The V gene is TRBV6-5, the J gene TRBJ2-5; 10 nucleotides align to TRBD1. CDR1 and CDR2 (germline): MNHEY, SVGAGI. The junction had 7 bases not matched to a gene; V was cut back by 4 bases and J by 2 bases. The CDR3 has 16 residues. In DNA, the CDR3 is TGTGCCAGCAGTTCTTACCGGGACAGGGGTCAAGAGACCCAGTACTTC. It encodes CASSSYRDRGQETQYF.

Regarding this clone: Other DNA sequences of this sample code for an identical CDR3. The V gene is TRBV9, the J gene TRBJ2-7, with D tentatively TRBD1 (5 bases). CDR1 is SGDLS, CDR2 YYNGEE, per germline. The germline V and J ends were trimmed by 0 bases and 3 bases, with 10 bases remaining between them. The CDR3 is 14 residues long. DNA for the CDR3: TGTGCCAGCAGCGTAGGCAGGGTAGGCTACGAGCAGTACTTC. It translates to CASSVGRVGYEQYF.

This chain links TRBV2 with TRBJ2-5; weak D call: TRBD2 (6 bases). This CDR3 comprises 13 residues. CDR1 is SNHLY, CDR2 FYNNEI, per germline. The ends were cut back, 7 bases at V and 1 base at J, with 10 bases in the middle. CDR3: CASTAGIQETQYF. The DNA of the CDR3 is TGTGCCAGCACTGCGGGAATCCAAGAGACCCAGTACTTC.

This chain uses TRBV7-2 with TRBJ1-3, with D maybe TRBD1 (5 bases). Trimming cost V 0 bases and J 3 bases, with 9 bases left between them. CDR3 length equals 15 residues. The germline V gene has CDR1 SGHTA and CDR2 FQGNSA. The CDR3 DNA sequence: TGTGCCAGCAGCTTAGCGGGACTTATTGGAAACACCATATATTTT. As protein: CASSLAGLIGNTIYF.

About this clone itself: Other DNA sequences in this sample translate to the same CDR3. CDR3 residues: CASSLTLQGRAFF. In DNA, the CDR3 is TGTGCCAGCAGTTTAACCTTACAGGGGAGGGCTTTCTTT. This chain joins TRBV27 and TRBJ1-1; 7 bases fit TRBD1. Trimming cost V 2 bases and J 11 bases; bases outside gene matches: 8. The CDR3 runs to 13 residues. Germline V gene sequence: CDR1 MNHEY, CDR2 SMNVEV (reference sequence).

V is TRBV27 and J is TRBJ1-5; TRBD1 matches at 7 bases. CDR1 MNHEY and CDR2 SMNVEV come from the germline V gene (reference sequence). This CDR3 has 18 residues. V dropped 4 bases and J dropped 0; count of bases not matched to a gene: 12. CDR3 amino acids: CASSSLSGTVNSNQPQHF. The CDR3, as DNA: TGTGCCAGCAGTTCGCTCTCCGGGACAGTTAATAGCAATCAGCCCCAGCATTTT.

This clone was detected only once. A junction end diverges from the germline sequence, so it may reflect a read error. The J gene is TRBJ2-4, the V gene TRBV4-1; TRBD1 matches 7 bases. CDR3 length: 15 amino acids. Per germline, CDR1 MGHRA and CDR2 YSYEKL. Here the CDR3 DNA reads TGCGCCAGCAGCCAAGATAGGGGGCTTGAAAACAGTCAGTACTTC. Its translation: CASSQDRGLENSQYF.

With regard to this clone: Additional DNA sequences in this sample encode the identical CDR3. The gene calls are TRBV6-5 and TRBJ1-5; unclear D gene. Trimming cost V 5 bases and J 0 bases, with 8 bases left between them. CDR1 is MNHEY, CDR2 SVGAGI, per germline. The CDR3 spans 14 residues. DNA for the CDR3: TGTGCCAGCAGTAGAGATTCTAGCAATCAGCCCCAGCATTTT. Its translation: CASSRDSSNQPQHF.

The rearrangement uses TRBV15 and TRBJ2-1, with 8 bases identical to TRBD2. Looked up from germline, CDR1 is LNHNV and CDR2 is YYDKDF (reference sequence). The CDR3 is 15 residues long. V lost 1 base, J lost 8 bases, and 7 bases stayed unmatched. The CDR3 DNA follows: TGTGCCACCAGCAGAGCCCCAGCGGGAGAATATGAGCAGTTCTTC. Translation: CATSRAPAGEYEQFF.

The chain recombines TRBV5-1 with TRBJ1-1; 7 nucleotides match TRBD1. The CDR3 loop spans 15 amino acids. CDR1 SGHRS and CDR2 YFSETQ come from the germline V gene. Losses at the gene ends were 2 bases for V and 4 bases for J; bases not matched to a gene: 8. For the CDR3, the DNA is TGCGCCAGCAGCTTACCTGGGTCAGGGGGCACTGAAGCTTTCTTT. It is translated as CASSLPGSGGTEAFF.

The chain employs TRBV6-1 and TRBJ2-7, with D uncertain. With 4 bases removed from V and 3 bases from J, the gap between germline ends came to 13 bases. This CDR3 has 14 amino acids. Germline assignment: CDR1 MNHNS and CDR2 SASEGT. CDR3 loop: CASSVGRFNYEQYF. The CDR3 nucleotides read TGTGCCAGCAGTGTTGGTCGGTTTAACTACGAGCAGTACTTC.

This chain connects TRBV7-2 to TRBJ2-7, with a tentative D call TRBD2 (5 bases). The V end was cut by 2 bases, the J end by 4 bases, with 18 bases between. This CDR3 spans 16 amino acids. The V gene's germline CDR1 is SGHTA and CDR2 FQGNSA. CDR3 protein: CASSLSDFPPPYEQYF. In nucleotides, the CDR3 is TGTGCCAGCAGCTTATCGGACTTTCCTCCACCTTACGAGCAGTACTTC.

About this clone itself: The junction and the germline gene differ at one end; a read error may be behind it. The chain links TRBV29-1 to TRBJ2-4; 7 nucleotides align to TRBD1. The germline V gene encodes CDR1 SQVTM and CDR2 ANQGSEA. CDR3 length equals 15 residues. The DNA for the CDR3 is TGCAGCGTTGAAGAGGACAGGCAAGCCAAAAACAGTCAGTACTTC. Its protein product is CSVEEDRQAKNSQYF.

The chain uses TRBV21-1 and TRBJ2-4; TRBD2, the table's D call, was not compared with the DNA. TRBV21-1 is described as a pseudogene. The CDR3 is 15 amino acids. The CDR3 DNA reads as TGTGCCAGCAGCAGAGAAAACTTAGCCAAAAACATTCAGTACTTC. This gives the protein CASSRENLAKNIQYF.

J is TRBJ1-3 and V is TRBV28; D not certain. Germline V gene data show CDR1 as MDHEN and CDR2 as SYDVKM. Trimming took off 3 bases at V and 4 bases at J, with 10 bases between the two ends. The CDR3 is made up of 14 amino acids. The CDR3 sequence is CASSFTNPGNTIYF. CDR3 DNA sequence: TGTGCCAGCAGTTTTACTAACCCCGGAAACACCATATATTTT.

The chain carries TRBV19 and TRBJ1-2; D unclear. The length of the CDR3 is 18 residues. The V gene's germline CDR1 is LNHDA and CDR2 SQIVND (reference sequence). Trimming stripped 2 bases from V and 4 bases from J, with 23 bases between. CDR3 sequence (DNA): TGTGCCAGTAGTATATATTCCGCTTACCGGTCTTCCCTCTATGGCTACACCTTC. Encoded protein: CASSIYSAYRSSLYGYTF.

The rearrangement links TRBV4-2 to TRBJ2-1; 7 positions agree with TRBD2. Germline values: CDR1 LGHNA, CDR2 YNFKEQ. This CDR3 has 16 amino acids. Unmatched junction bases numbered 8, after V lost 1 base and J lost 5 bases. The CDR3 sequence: CASSQAGREINNEQFF. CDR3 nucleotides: TGTGCCAGCAGCCAAGCGGGGCGGGAGATTAACAATGAGCAGTTCTTC.

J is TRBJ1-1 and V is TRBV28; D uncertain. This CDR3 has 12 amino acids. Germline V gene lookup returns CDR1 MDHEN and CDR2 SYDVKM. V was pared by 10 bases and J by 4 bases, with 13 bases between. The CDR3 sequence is CAIRRRATEAFF. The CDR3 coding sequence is TGTGCCATCAGAAGGAGAGCCACTGAAGCTTTCTTT.

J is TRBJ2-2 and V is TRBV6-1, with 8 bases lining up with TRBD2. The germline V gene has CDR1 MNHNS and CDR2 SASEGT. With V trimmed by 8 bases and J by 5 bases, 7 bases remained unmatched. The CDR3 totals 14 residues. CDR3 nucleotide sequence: TGTGCCAGCCTGGTCGCGGGAGGTACCGGGGAGCTGTTTTTT. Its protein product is CASLVAGGTGELFF.

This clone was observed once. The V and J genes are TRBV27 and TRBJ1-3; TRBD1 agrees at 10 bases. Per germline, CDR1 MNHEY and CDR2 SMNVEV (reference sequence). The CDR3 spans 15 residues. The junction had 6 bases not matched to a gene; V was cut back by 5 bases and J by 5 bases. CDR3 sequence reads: CASSVTGGLRNTIYF. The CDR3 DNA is TGTGCCAGCAGTGTGACAGGGGGCTTGAGAAACACCATATATTTT.

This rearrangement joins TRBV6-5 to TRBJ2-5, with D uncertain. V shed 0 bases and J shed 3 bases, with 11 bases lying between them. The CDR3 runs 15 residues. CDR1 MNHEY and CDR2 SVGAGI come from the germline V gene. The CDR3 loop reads CASSYSILLKETQYF. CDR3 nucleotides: TGTGCCAGCAGTTACTCGATCCTGCTAAAAGAGACCCAGTACTTC.